This TCR beta chain was recovered during a study of CD8+ T cells in alopecia areata. Study as a whole: Patients in the treated group were given tofacitinib by mouth, 5 to 10 mg twice a day. Notes on the study in general: Researchers report lesional scalp, most notably alopecia totalis/universalis, outstripped normal scalp in clonality.

On this clone: The antigen remains undetermined.

TCR sequencing used cDNA made by reverse transcription of extracted RNA. Generated by immunoSEQ multiplex PCR, the TCRdb table keeps only in-frame clones and is missing some. The sample holds around 13,000 clones, 68% seen once. V was pared by 5 bases and J by 2 bases, with 13 bases of the junction left unmatched. From germline, CDR1 is SGHTA and CDR2 FQGNSA. This CDR3 has 17 amino acids. Noted treatment: oral pan-JAK inhibitor, 5-10 mg twice daily. Peripheral blood, together with lesional scalp punch biopsies, was collected from alopecia areata patients. The starting material was skin, obtained at week 4, from a patient treated with tofacitinib. The chain is built from TRBV7-2 and TRBJ2-3, with TRBD2 identical over 7 bases. The receptor comes from a human donor with alopecia areata. Here the CDR3 reads CASSPPWLAENTDTQYF. The CDR3 DNA follows: TGTGCCAGCAGCCCCCCGTGGCTAGCGGAAAACACAGATACGCAGTATTTT.